The rows below give T cell receptor beta chains drawn from one sample of a study of CD8 T cells in ankylosing spondylitis. TCRdb redid the calling of the 5' RACE reads with MiXCR, one entry per CDR3 protein. The sample has hundreds of thousands of distinct CDR3 sequences, around 11% seen once. Sample: blood, either unsorted or a sorted T cell fraction (not recorded which). Receptor source: a male donor with ankylosing spondylitis. Both conserved end residues are part of each CDR3. A D gene is named only where the DNA matches it firmly. Size is omitted from some rows. Given values are once, few, many or a class for expanded clones.

few - TRBJ2-2 13 TRBV7-7 TGTGCTAGCAGTTTCATAGCCACCGGGGAGCTGTTTTTT CASSFIATGELFF
once - TRBJ2-1 14 TRBV10-1 TGCGCCAGCAGTGAGTCTCACACCTACAATGAGCAGTTCTTC CASSESHTYNEQFF
few - TRBJ2-7 14 TRBV7-2 TGTGCCAGCACCAAGACTAGAGAGTCCTACGAGCAGTACTTC CASTKTRESYEQYF
many - TRBJ2-7 15 TRBV5-6 TGTGCCAGCAGCTTGGGGGTACAGGGTTCCTACGAGCAGTACTTC CASSLGVQGSYEQYF
- - TRBJ1-5 14 TRBV30 TGTGCCTGGAGCGGGGGTTATAGCAATCAGCCCCAGCATTTT CAWSGGYSNQPQHF
few TRBD1 TRBJ2-7 13 TRBV10-3 TGTGCCATCAGCCACAGGGGCCCCTACGAGCAGTACTTC CAISHRGPYEQYF
- - TRBJ2-5 15 TRBV27 TGTGCCAGCAGTTTGCGGGGCCGCACACAAGAGACCCAGTACTTC CASSLRGRTQETQYF
- - TRBJ2-2 14 TRBV9 TGTGCCAGCAGCGTGGAGACTAGTCCCGGGGAGCTGTTTTTT CASSVETSPGELFF
- TRBD2 TRBJ2-3 18 TRBV7-8 TGTGCCAGCAGCTTACGTCTACTAGCGGGAGGGCCCTCAGATACGCAGTATTTT CASSLRLLAGGPSDTQYF
- TRBD2 TRBJ2-4 13 TRBV27 TGTGCCAGCAGCACAGGCGGGGGTGGCATTCAGTACTTC CASSTGGGGIQYF
few - TRBJ2-7 13 TRBV10-3 TGTGCCATCAGTGGAAGGGTGATCTACGAGCAGTACTTC CAISGRVIYEQYF
- TRBD2 TRBJ2-3 13 TRBV5-1 TGCGCCAGCAAGCGGGGGAGCACAGATACGCAGTATTTT CASKRGSTDTQYF
few - TRBJ2-1 17 TRBV24-1 TGTGCCACCAGTGAGCCACTTCAAACGTCCGGCTACAATGAGCAGTTCTTC CATSEPLQTSGYNEQFF
many - TRBJ2-1 13 TRBV20-1 TGCAGTGCTAGCCCGGACCCCTACAATGAGCAGTTCTTC CSASPDPYNEQFF
few - TRBJ1-1 15 TRBV4-2 TGTGCCAGCAGCCAAGATTTTTCAGATTACACTGAAGCTTTCTTT CASSQDFSDYTEAFF
few - TRBJ2-3 12 TRBV4-2 TGTGCCAGCAGCCAAGTAGGCACGGGCAGACAGTTT CASSQVGTGRQF
once - TRBJ2-6 19 TRBV11-2 TGTGCCAGCAGCAACGACCTCTGGGGCAGTATCTCTGGGGCCAACGTCCTGACTTTC CASSNDLWGSISGANVLTF
few TRBD2 TRBJ2-7 13 TRBV20-1 TGCAGTGCTGGGGGACTAGCGGGAGACGAGCAGTACTTC CSAGGLAGDEQYF
many - TRBJ2-7 15 TRBV4-3 TGCGCCAGCAGCCAAGCGGTAGTCGGGTCCTACGAGCAGTACTTC CASSQAVVGSYEQYF
few - TRBJ2-7 13 TRBV6-1 TGTGCCAGCGGACCGGCCGGGGCCTACGAGCAGTACTTC CASGPAGAYEQYF
- TRBD2 TRBJ2-1 13 TRBV30 TGTGCCTCCGCGGGGAGCGGGGGGGATGAGCAGTTCTTC CASAGSGGDEQFF
many - TRBJ1-2 15 TRBV4-3 TGCGCCAGCAGCCAAAGGGCAGCTACTAACTATGGCTACACCTTC CASSQRAATNYGYTF
many TRBD1 TRBJ2-7 15 TRBV7-2 TGTGCCAGCAGCAGAACAGGGGGTAATTCCTACGAGCAGTACTTC CASSRTGGNSYEQYF
many TRBD1 TRBJ1-2 15 TRBV4-2 TGTGCCAGCAGCCGTGGACAGGGGGAGGACTATGGCTACACCTTC CASSRGQGEDYGYTF
- TRBD2 TRBJ2-7 18 TRBV11-2 TGTGCCAGCAGCTTAATCCCCGGAGTAGCGGGAACCACCTACGAGCAGTACTTC CASSLIPGVAGTTYEQYF
- - TRBJ1-4 15 TRBV2 TGTGCCAGCAGTGAATCTAGGGCGGAAGGTGAAAAACTGTTTTTT CASSESRAEGEKLFF
many - TRBJ2-6 13 TRBV3-1 TGTGCCAGCACCTCCTCTGGGGCCAACGTCCTGACTTTC CASTSSGANVLTF
few TRBD1 TRBJ2-7 14 TRBV12-3/TRBV12-4 TGTGCCAGCAGTCCCCGGGACAGACAGTACGAGCAGTACTTC CASSPRDRQYEQYF
- - TRBJ2-7 16 TRBV6-1 TGTGCCAGCAGGCGCAGGGGTCGTGCAGGAGTCTACGAGCAGTACTTC CASRRRGRAGVYEQYF
- - TRBJ2-7 14 TRBV7-2 TGTGCCAGCAGCTTAGCCTTCAGCTCCTACGAGCAGTACTTC CASSLAFSSYEQYF
few - TRBJ1-1 14 TRBV20-1 TGCAGTGCTAGAGATCCCCAAGGGAACACTGAAGCTTTCTTT CSARDPQGNTEAFF
- - TRBJ1-1 15 TRBV27 TGTGCCAGCAGTCCCATCGGGACGGTGAACACTGAAGCTTTCTTT CASSPIGTVNTEAFF
few - TRBJ2-3 14 TRBV18 TGTGCCAGCTCACCCAAACACAGGGAAGATACGCAGTATTTT CASSPKHREDTQYF
few TRBD2 TRBJ2-7 16 TRBV20-1 TGCAGTGCTAGAGATCAGTCGCGGGGGATAACCTACGAGCAGTACTTC CSARDQSRGITYEQYF
once - TRBJ1-1 14 TRBV3-1 TGTGCCAGCAGCCAAGTATTCAAGAACACTGAAGCTTTCTTT CASSQVFKNTEAFF
- TRBD1 TRBJ1-2 13 TRBV7-2 TGTGCCAGCAGCGGACAGGGGGCCCTTGGCTACACCTTC CASSGQGALGYTF
few - TRBJ1-1 13 TRBV6-1 TGTGCCAGCAGTCCTCGCACAACCGGACGGGCTTTCTTT CASSPRTTGRAFF